The next 5 T cell receptor beta chains were all read from a single sample in a study of shared clonotypes between healthy human individuals. Clones were sequenced by immunoSEQ multiplex PCR, and TCRdb holds only the in-frame ones, with some missing. Of about half a million clones listed, about four fifths are singletons. The sequencing sample was made of PBMCs. The source of these receptors is a woman in her forties in good health. Some clones in this sample may be carry-over from other donors' samples.

V and J are TRBV11-3 and TRBJ2-5; unclear D gene. Trimming cost V 1 base and J 2 bases, with 8 bases left between them. The CDR3 is 14 amino acids. Germline V gives CDR1 SGHNT, CDR2 YENEEA. CDR3 in amino acids: CASSLGPGQETQYF. The CDR3 DNA reads as TGTGCCAGCAGCTTAGGACCAGGTCAAGAGACCCAGTACTTC.

This clone has a single count. The chain employs TRBV19 and TRBJ2-3; D unclear. The germline CDR1 and CDR2 sequences are LNHDA and SQIVND (reference sequence). The CDR3 spans 18 residues. Trimming took 3 bases from V and 0 from J, leaving 19 bases between them. The CDR3 spells CASSIIRGDGASTDTQYF. The CDR3 region has the DNA TGTGCCAGTAGTATTATTCGTGGGGATGGAGCTAGCACAGATACGCAGTATTTT.

This chain uses TRBV7-9 with TRBJ2-7; D is unresolved. Germline V CDR1 and CDR2: SEHNR, FQNEAQ (reference sequence). This CDR3 region has 11 residues. Between the trimmed V and J ends, which lost 6 bases and 3 bases, there was a span of 6 bases. Here the CDR3 DNA reads TGTGCCAGCAGTTCACTCTACGAGCAGTACTTC. It encodes CASSSLYEQYF.

This chain links TRBV27 with TRBJ2-3; D gene ambiguous. Germline V gives CDR1 MNHEY, CDR2 SMNVEV (reference sequence). This CDR3 has 14 amino acids. The germline V and J ends were trimmed by 2 bases and 6 bases, with 12 bases remaining between them. In DNA form, the CDR3 reads TGTGCCAGCAGTTTAATACGTTTTGGGGATACGCAGTATTTT. Its translation is CASSLIRFGDTQYF.

The chain links TRBV18 to TRBJ2-7; 14 positions match TRBD2. V lost 6 bases, J lost 5 bases, and 6 bases stayed unmatched. Looked up from germline, CDR1 is KGHSH and CDR2 is LQKENI. The CDR3 is made up of 15 amino acids. CDR3 protein: CASSPTSGRGNEQYF. The CDR3 region has the DNA TGTGCCAGCTCCCCGACTAGCGGGAGGGGCAACGAGCAGTACTTC.